This T cell receptor (beta chain) derives from a study of relationships among human T cell subsets (dated by TCRdb to about 2010). In terms of the full investigation: Eight distinct blood T cell populations were sequenced: pan T, CD8 cytotoxic, regulatory, Th1, Th2, naive plus transitional, activated and memory cells.

Isolated CD4+ and CD8+ T cells were pooled, and anti-CD45RA microbeads were used to isolate naive plus transitional T cells from the pooled cells. T cell subsets were isolated with Miltenyi superparamagnetic beads coated with subset-specific monoclonal antibodies. Peripheral blood was used as the source from which all T cell populations were isolated. Ficoll separation of whole blood yielded mononuclear cells, and anti-CD14 microbeads were then used to deplete the monocytes. Right after isolation, the cell populations were resuspended in RNAprotect reagent. To note about this clonotype: Its antigen is unknown. Qualities for individual bases were not recorded, and no much larger clone is one base off.

V lost 2 bases and J lost 6 bases; the stretch between them is 8 bases long. From its cysteine to its phenylalanine, the CDR3 spans 13 amino acids. The CDR3 DNA has 39 bases and is translated from base 1. The germline V gene provides CDR1 MGHDK and CDR2 SYGVNS. The library was generated by multiplex PCR. The reads were generated on a 454 GS FLX. TCR alpha and beta CDR3 regions were amplified from mRNA by semiquantitative ARM-PCR. In ARM-PCR, tagged nested gene-specific primers were used first, and communal superprimers then performed exponential amplification. Before the first-round PCR products went through the second amplification round, exonuclease was used to remove the nested primers. Sequencing of the amplicons was performed on the 454 platform, which allows millions of DNA fragments to be sequenced rapidly without cloning bias. A read mappable to both V and J germline segments was defined as an effective read. The paper's data handling went like this. IRmap was used to assign reads to germline V, D and J segments, relying on pyromap, a Smith-Waterman modification adapted to 454 sequencing errors. Cutoffs set at the 99th percentile of alignment scores from simulated random sequences were applied to filter D-beta assignments. CDR3 was defined as the amino acids lying between the conserved V-segment Y[YFLI]C motif and the J-segment [FW]GXGT motif. Repertoire diversity was estimated with a compound Poisson process model previously applied to large-scale EST data. A procedure for detecting cross-contamination was used to argue that sample contamination was not the source of the shared CDR3s. Starting from the raw public reads, TCRdb applied fastp trimming at Q25, assembled clones with MiXCR and retained in-frame beta chains. Identical CDR3 proteins give one entry, which carries the most common genes and DNA. The V and J calls, along with clone size, are taken from TCRdb and not from the paper's own processing. This sample holds roughly 7,400 distinct CDR3 sequences; 55% to 75% were observed only once. Together, the top ten hold less than 65% of the sample.

Summary of the overall study and its limitations: A CD4+CD8+ double-positive population could not be ruled out by the bead-based sorting. While more than 60% of CD8+ cytotoxic sequences came from clones with more than 100 reads, the regulatory and Th2 subsets had few clones of that kind. Across the seven subsets, no statistically significant differences turned up in V, D and J usage, CDR3 length, or N-nucleotide additions. Substantial sharing of CDR3s among Th1, Th2 and regulatory T cells was interpreted as suggestive of stochastic cell fate choices.

The TCR originated in a man aged 35 to 55 in good health. Sequenced input: naive and transitional (CD45RA+) T cells sorted from blood. In the paper's terms, the cell subset or site label means: CD45RA+ naive plus transitional T cells (Tn+t). The sequence is built from TRBV25-1 and TRBJ1-5; TRBD1 could be the D gene, as 5 bases match. The CDR3 has the sequence CASSEIGGQPQHF. The DNA sequence is TGTGCCAGCAGTGAAATTGGGGGTCAGCCCCAGCATTTT.